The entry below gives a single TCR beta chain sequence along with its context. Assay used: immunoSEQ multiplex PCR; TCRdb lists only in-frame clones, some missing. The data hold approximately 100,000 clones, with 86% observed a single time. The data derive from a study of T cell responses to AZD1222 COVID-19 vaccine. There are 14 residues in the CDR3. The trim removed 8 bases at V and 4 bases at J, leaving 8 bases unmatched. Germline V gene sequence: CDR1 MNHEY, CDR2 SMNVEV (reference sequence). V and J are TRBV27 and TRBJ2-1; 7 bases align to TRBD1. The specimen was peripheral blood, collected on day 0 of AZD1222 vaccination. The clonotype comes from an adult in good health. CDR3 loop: CASARGGLYNEQFF. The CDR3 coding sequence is TGTGCCAGCGCTCGAGGGGGCTTATACAATGAGCAGTTCTTC.